This note documents a single T cell receptor (beta chain) sequence. This entry belongs to a study of blood T cell repertoires in COVID-19. For the study at large: Samples of COVID-19 (acute and convalescent) were obtained from the United States, Italy and Spain. T cells, B-cell-depleted T cells, or PBMCs supplied cDNA or gDNA.

As originally analysed: Amplified reference gene primers provided the basis for estimating nucleated cell counts. The protocol was immunoSEQ multiplex PCR, while the TCRdb copy is restricted to in-frame clones and leaves out a portion. That table supplies the V and J calls and clone size; D and trimming were determined from the DNA. Altogether approximately 70,000 clones are present, 87% being singletons, with the ten largest covering around 6.7%. From germline, CDR1 is SNHLY and CDR2 FYNNEI. The CDR3 loop spans 14 amino acids. The V gene lost 0 bases and the J gene lost 4 bases, with 9 bases spanning the gap.

This sequence was found in a man aged 50 to 59 with active COVID-19. The sample consisted of peripheral blood. The V call is TRBV2, the J call TRBJ1-2; D uncertain. CDR3 sequence reads: CASSEAAGSYGYTF. The CDR3 bases are TGTGCCAGCAGTGAAGCGGCCGGGTCCTATGGCTACACCTTC.